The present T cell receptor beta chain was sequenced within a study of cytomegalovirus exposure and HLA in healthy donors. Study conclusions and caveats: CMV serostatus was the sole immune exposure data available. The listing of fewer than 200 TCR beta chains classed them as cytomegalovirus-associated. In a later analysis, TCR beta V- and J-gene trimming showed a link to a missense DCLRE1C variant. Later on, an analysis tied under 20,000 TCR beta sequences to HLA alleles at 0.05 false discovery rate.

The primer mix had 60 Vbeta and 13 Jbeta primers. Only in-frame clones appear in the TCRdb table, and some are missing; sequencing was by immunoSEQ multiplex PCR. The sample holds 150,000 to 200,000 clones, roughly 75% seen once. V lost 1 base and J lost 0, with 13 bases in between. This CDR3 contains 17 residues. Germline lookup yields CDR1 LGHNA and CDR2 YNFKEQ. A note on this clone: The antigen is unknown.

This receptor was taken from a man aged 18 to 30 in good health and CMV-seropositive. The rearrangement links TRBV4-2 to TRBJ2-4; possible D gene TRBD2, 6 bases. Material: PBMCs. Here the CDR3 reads CASSQGRAGLAKNIQYF. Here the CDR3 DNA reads TGTGCCAGCAGCCAAGGGAGGGCGGGACTAGCCAAAAACATTCAGTACTTC.